What follows are 18 T cell receptor beta chains derived from one specimen sequenced in a study of blood T cell repertoires in COVID-19. Libraries were prepared by immunoSEQ multiplex PCR; TCRdb keeps only in-frame clonotypes and omits some of them. The sample contains 150,000 to 200,000 clones, 60% to 80% of which appear only once. The sample taken for sequencing was peripheral blood. Receptor source: a woman in her seventies with acute or convalescent COVID-19.

The rearrangement uses TRBV24-1 and TRBJ2-5; a weak D match, TRBD2 (5 bases). Germline V gene data show CDR1 as KGHDR and CDR2 as SFDVKD. V lost 5 bases to trimming and J lost 0 bases, with 6 bases between them. The CDR3 spans 13 residues. CDR3: CATSGGHQETQYF. The CDR3 DNA reads as TGTGCCACCAGTGGAGGGCACCAAGAGACCCAGTACTTC.

This clone showed up just once. The chain carries TRBV5-1 and TRBJ1-2, with 9 bases identical to TRBD1. The trim removed 4 bases at V and 3 bases at J, leaving 7 bases unmatched. CDR3 size: 15 residues. Germline V gene lookup returns CDR1 SGHRS and CDR2 YFSETQ. The DNA of the CDR3 is TGCGCCAGCAGCGATCCGGGACAGGGACACTATGGCTACACCTTC. Its translation is CASSDPGQGHYGYTF.

This chain joins TRBV19 and TRBJ1-5, with D possibly being TRBD1 (5 bases). CDR1 and CDR2 (germline): LNHDA, SQIVND (reference sequence). The CDR3 contains 13 residues. Trimming took 5 bases from V and 5 from J, leaving 10 bases between them. CDR3 amino acids: CASSLTVDQPQHF. The DNA of the CDR3 is TGTGCCAGTAGTCTGACAGTAGATCAGCCCCAGCATTTT.

The rearrangement joins TRBV3-1 (or the pseudogene TRBV3-2) to TRBJ2-7, with D maybe TRBD2 (5 bases). The CDR3 is made up of 13 amino acids. Germline values: CDR1 LGHDT, CDR2 YNNKEL (reference sequence). V dropped 2 bases and J dropped 7 bases, with 12 bases sitting between them. CDR3 sequence reads: CASSQFRPGEQYF. The CDR3 region has the DNA TGTGCCAGCAGCCAATTCCGCCCGGGGGAGCAGTACTTC.

This clone was recorded only once. The chain has TRBV27 and TRBJ2-7; TRBD2 might be the D (6 bases). The germline V gene has CDR1 MNHEY and CDR2 SMNVEV (reference sequence). The CDR3 runs 15 residues. Trimming cost V 4 bases and J 2 bases, with 15 bases left between them. In DNA, the CDR3 is TGTGCCAGCAGTTCCCTTGACGGAGGGGCCTACGAGCAGTACTTC. Protein product: CASSSLDGGAYEQYF.

This chain joins TRBV18 and TRBJ2-2, with TRBD1 matching 7 bases. The CDR3 runs 15 residues. Germline CDR1 reads KGHSH; CDR2 reads LQKENI. V shed 4 bases and J 4 bases; nucleotides not matched to a gene: 6. The CDR3: CASSRRQGTTGELFF. CDR3 in DNA: TGTGCCAGCTCACGCCGACAGGGTACCACCGGGGAGCTGTTTTTT.

The chain has TRBV10-2 and TRBJ2-7; 8 nucleotides agree with TRBD1. This CDR3 spans 14 amino acids. Germline lookup yields CDR1 WSHSY and CDR2 SAAADI. V shed 6 bases, J shed 6 bases, and the junction held 10 bases outside the gene matches. CDR3 bases: TGCGCCAGCAGACGGACAGGGACGTCTTTCGAGCAGTACTTC. Encoded protein: CASRRTGTSFEQYF.

The sample holds a few counts of this clone. The chain combines TRBV10-1 with TRBJ2-4; the D gene is possibly TRBD1 (5 bases). CDR3 size: 16 residues. Germline V lookup: CDR1 WNHNN, CDR2 SYGVQD (reference sequence). Between the trimmed V and J ends, which lost 3 bases and 4 bases, there was a span of 16 bases. CDR3 DNA: TGCGCCAGCAGTGATCATCGAAGCAGGGAAAAAAACATTCAGTACTTC. Amino acids: CASSDHRSREKNIQYF.

This clone was picked up many times. The chain has TRBV2 and TRBJ1-5; D not resolved. V lost 4 bases and J lost 0, with 16 bases in between. CDR1 is SNHLY, CDR2 FYNNEI, per germline. This CDR3 region has 17 residues. Here the CDR3 DNA reads TGTGCCAGCAGTGTCGAGGATGGGTTGAGTAGCAATCAGCCCCAGCATTTT. Its translation is CASSVEDGLSSNQPQHF.

In its sample, this clone was seen a few times. This chain connects TRBV7-3 to TRBJ2-6; tentative D call: TRBD1 (5 bases). Germline loops: CDR1 SGHTA, CDR2 FQGTGA. The CDR3 sequence is 17 residues long. V gave up 2 bases and J gave up 2 bases, with 13 bases separating them. Written as DNA, the CDR3 is TGTGCCAGCAGCTTATGGCAGGGCACTGCTGGGGCCAACGTCCTGACTTTC. Translation: CASSLWQGTAGANVLTF.

The rearrangement joins TRBV10-3 to TRBJ2-2, with D possibly matching TRBD2 (6 bases). Germline V CDR1 and CDR2: ENHRY, SYGVKD. Trimming removed 4 bases at V and 2 bases at J, with 11 bases between. This CDR3 is 15 amino acids long. CDR3 in DNA: TGTGCCATCAGTGGGAGCGGGTTTAACACCGGGGAGCTGTTTTTT. Translated, it gives CAISGSGFNTGELFF.

DNA of the CDR3: TGTGCCAGCAATCCACAGGGGGCCACAGATACGCAGTATTTT. Its translation: CASNPQGATDTQYF. The gene calls are TRBV27 and TRBJ2-3, with TRBD1 identical over 9 bases. J lost 2 bases, V lost 7 bases, and 4 bases had no gene match. Germline assignment: CDR1 MNHEY and CDR2 SMNVEV (reference sequence). This CDR3 is built from 14 residues.

This rearrangement joins TRBV4-1 to TRBJ2-2; TRBD2 might be the D (5 bases). The CDR3 has 12 residues. Germline V lookup: CDR1 MGHRA, CDR2 YSYEKL. The V gene lost 1 base and the J gene lost 8 bases, with 5 bases spanning the gap. The CDR3 nucleotides are TGCGCCAGCAGCCAAGGCGGGGGGGAGCTGTTTTTT. Encoded protein: CASSQGGGELFF.

The CDR3 is CASTPRGGLAPYTF. CDR3 nucleotide sequence: TGTGCCAGCACCCCGAGGGGGGGTCTAGCCCCCTACACCTTC. This chain joins TRBV5-5 and TRBJ1-2; D may be TRBD1 (6 bases). The V and J ends lost 6 bases and 10 bases respectively, with 22 bases between them. The germline V gene encodes CDR1 SGHKS and CDR2 YYEKEE (reference sequence). This CDR3 has 14 residues.

This rearrangement joins TRBV6-5 to TRBJ1-2; 9 bases are shared with TRBD1. V gave up 9 bases and J gave up 8 bases; unmatched junction bases: 10. Germline V gives CDR1 MNHEY, CDR2 SVGAGI. The CDR3 extends over 13 amino acids. Here the CDR3 reads CASDPGQGRGYTF. Written as DNA, the CDR3 is TGTGCCAGTGACCCGGGACAGGGCCGCGGCTACACCTTC.

The rearrangement uses TRBV27 and TRBJ2-1, with a possible D match to TRBD2 (7 bases). The V gene's germline CDR1 is MNHEY and CDR2 SMNVEV (reference sequence). V was clipped by 2 bases and J by 9 bases, with 8 bases between them. This CDR3 region has 12 residues. The CDR3: CASSLRGGEQFF. For the CDR3, the DNA is TGTGCCAGCAGTTTAAGGGGGGGTGAGCAGTTCTTC.

This clone has a handful of counts. The V and J genes are TRBV2 and TRBJ1-2; tentative D call: TRBD1 (5 bases). Germline V gene lookup returns CDR1 SNHLY and CDR2 FYNNEI. This CDR3 is built from 13 residues. The V end lost 3 bases, the J end lost 8 bases, and 13 bases lay between the germline ends. The CDR3 DNA reads as TGTGCCAGCAGTGATGTGAGGCAGGGAGGCTACACCTTC. The encoded protein is CASSDVRQGGYTF.

This chain uses TRBV12-3 or TRBV12-4 with TRBJ2-7; D not resolved. Trimming took off 4 bases at V and 6 bases at J, with 10 bases between the two ends. The CDR3 extends over 12 amino acids. Written as DNA, the CDR3 is TGTGCCAGCAGTTCCCTTGTTCGCGAGCAGTACTTC. This gives the protein CASSSLVREQYF.